This TCR beta chain was retrieved from a study of T cell repertoires in cytomegalovirus infection. Study-wide context: It can be stated that public TCR beta signatures indicated CMV infection as well as a matching HLA type. Findings and caveats of the study: HLA-C-restricted TCR beta clonotypes specific for CMV led the ex vivo response.

V lost 7 bases and J lost 0, with 21 bases in between. Germline-derived CDR1 and CDR2 are MDHEN and SYDVKM. The CDR3 sequence is 18 residues long. In TCRdb, the reads were re-called with MiXCR into one record per CDR3 protein. The table lists 110,000 to 150,000 distinct CDR3 sequences, about 6.5% of them singletons. This clonotype was counted only a few times. Antigen specificity is unknown. The clonotype originates from a human donor in good health (CMV status not recorded). Some clones in this sample may be carry-over from other donors' samples. The chain links TRBV28 to TRBJ2-2; D remains unclear. The sequencing sample was made of PBMCs. The DNA of the CDR3 is TGTGCCAGCACCCCAGATTCCCACAAGGTCACGAACACCGGGGAGCTGTTTTTT. It yields the protein CASTPDSHKVTNTGELFF.